Below are 32 T cell receptor beta chains sequenced from a single sample in a study of T-cell memory formation after mild COVID-19. Each CDR3 protein gets one entry after TCRdb re-called the 5' RACE reads with MiXCR. The repertoire holds 300,000 to 400,000 distinct CDR3 sequences, approximately 14% seen once, with approximately 21% in the top ten. Sequenced input: PBMCs or a T cell subset sorted from them (not recorded which). The receptor source for this set is a man between 18 and 35 years old who had mild COVID-19 (a few samples of this study predate the infection). Cell type and time point are not known.

The table lists this clonotype with many counts. Here the CDR3 reads CASSYSGVSSGGYEQYF. For the CDR3, the DNA is TGTGCCAGCAGTTACTCAGGCGTATCTAGCGGGGGCTACGAGCAGTACTTC. The chain combines TRBV6-5 with TRBJ2-7; 10 bases match TRBD2. The germline V gene encodes CDR1 MNHEY and CDR2 SVGAGI. The V and J ends lost 0 bases and 3 bases, in that order; junction bases with no gene match: 8. The CDR3 runs 17 residues.

This clonotype was picked up a small number of times. The rearrangement links TRBV6-1 to TRBJ2-7; unclear D gene. CDR3 length: 14 amino acids. CDR1 MNHNS and CDR2 SASEGT come from the germline V gene. V lost 2 bases to trimming and J lost 6 bases, with 14 bases between them. The CDR3 DNA reads TGTGCCAGCAGTGAATCTCCGTTCCTGGTCGAGCAGTACTTC. It yields the protein CASSESPFLVEQYF.

This clonotype was found a few times. V gene TRBV9 combines with J gene TRBJ2-5, with D tentatively TRBD1 (5 bases). CDR1 is SGDLS and CDR2 is YYNGEE in the germline V gene. This CDR3 has 14 amino acids. Trimming removed 0 bases at V and 2 bases at J, with 8 bases between. In DNA form, the CDR3 reads TGTGCCAGCAGCGTAGGACAGACTCAAGAGACCCAGTACTTC. It yields the protein CASSVGQTQETQYF.

The chain recombines TRBV3-1 with TRBJ1-1, with D unresolved. This CDR3 has 12 residues. With 4 bases removed from V and 3 bases from J, the gap between germline ends came to 6 bases. Germline values: CDR1 LGHDT, CDR2 YNNKEL (reference sequence). As DNA, the CDR3 is TGTGCCAGCAGCCTCCTGGACACTGAAGCTTTCTTT. Its translation: CASSLLDTEAFF. Combining the CDR3 with reference TRBV3-1 and TRBJ1-1 gives the whole variable domain DTAVSQTPKYLVTQMGNDKSIKCEQNLGHDTMYWYKQDSKKFLKIMFSYNNKELIINETVPNRFSPKSPDKAHLNLHINSLELGDSAVYFCASSLLDTEAFFGQGTRLTVV.

This clonotype showed up just a few times. The genes are TRBV6-5 and TRBJ1-4, with D unresolved. Between the trimmed V and J ends, which lost 11 bases and 0 bases, there was a span of 13 bases. This CDR3 comprises 14 residues. The germline V gene has CDR1 MNHEY and CDR2 SVGAGI. The CDR3 sequence: CAVRRASTNEKLFF. CDR3 nucleotide sequence: TGTGCCGTTCGGAGGGCCTCAACTAATGAAAAACTGTTTTTT.

In its sample, this clonotype was seen a few times. This sequence joins TRBV5-1 and TRBJ2-7, with 8 bases lining up with TRBD1. Per the germline V gene, CDR1 is SGHRS and CDR2 is YFSETQ. There are 12 residues in the CDR3. With 4 bases clipped from V and 5 bases from J, the junction kept 2 bases outside the gene matches. DNA of the CDR3: TGCGCCAGCAGCCCGGACAGGGACGAGCAGTACTTC. This encodes CASSPDRDEQYF.

This chain joins TRBV10-3 and TRBJ2-7; the match to TRBD1 covers 9 bases. The germline V gene has CDR1 ENHRY and CDR2 SYGVKD. Trimming cost V 3 bases and J 7 bases; bases outside gene matches: 10. There are 15 residues in the CDR3. The CDR3 nucleotides are TGTGCCATCAGTGACCAGGGGACAGGGCGTGGAGAGCAGTACGTC. It translates to CAISDQGTGRGEQYV.

This clonotype turned up a few times. The chain carries TRBV7-6 and TRBJ2-5, with D perhaps TRBD1 (6 bases). CDR3 length: 16 amino acids. CDR1 SGHVS and CDR2 FNYEAQ come from the germline V gene. The germline V and J ends were trimmed by 5 bases and 2 bases, with 18 bases remaining between them. Here the CDR3 reads CASSGTGFSGQETQYF. For the CDR3, the DNA is TGTGCCAGCAGCGGAACAGGGTTTTCGGGACAAGAGACCCAGTACTTC.

In its sample, this clonotype was seen a few times. The chain combines TRBV11-2 with TRBJ1-2; D unclear. V lost 5 bases and J 14 bases, leaving 18 bases between the germline ends. Germline loops: CDR1 SGHAT, CDR2 FQNNGV. CDR3 size: 12 residues. The CDR3 sequence is CASSVRRVPRTF. CDR3 DNA sequence: TGTGCCAGCAGCGTAAGGCGGGTGCCGAGGACCTTC.

This clonotype has just a few counts. This chain connects TRBV5-1 to TRBJ1-6; D possibly corresponds to TRBD1 (6 bases). This CDR3 comprises 14 residues. V gave up 0 bases and J gave up 9 bases, with 10 bases separating them. CDR1 is SGHRS and CDR2 is YFSETQ in the germline V gene. The chain's CDR3 is CASSLATGISPLHF. In DNA form, the CDR3 reads TGCGCCAGCAGCTTGGCCACAGGGATTTCACCCCTCCACTTT.

The V call is TRBV4-1, the J call TRBJ1-4; D might be TRBD1 (6 bases). Per the germline V gene, CDR1 is MGHRA and CDR2 is YSYEKL. The CDR3 runs 16 residues. V lost 4 bases to trimming and J lost 9 bases, with 21 bases between them. The CDR3: CASSLNPGTSEKKLFF. The CDR3 nucleotides read TGCGCCAGCAGCCTCAACCCCGGGACATCAGAGAAAAAACTGTTTTTT.

The chain couples TRBV6-5 to TRBJ2-7, with D perhaps matching TRBD1 or TRBD2 (5 bases each). The CDR3 is made up of 15 amino acids. V lost 0 bases and J 6 bases, leaving 15 bases between the germline ends. In germline, CDR1 is MNHEY, CDR2 SVGAGI. For the CDR3, the DNA is TGTGCCAGCAGTTACTCGATTGTTGGGGCGGGCGAGCAGTACTTC. Protein: CASSYSIVGAGEQYF.

Here the CDR3 reads CASSQENLVEAGGADTQYF. CDR3 nucleotides: TGTGCCAGCAGCCAAGAGAATTTGGTGGAGGCGGGGGGGGCAGATACGCAGTATTTT. The gene calls are TRBV4-2 and TRBJ2-3, with 9 positions matching TRBD2. The CDR3 runs to 19 residues. The V gene's germline CDR1 is LGHNA and CDR2 YNFKEQ. Unmatched junction bases numbered 14, after V lost 0 bases and J lost 4 bases.

J is TRBJ1-5 and V is TRBV20-1, with TRBD1 as a possible D gene (5 bases). Between the trimmed V and J ends, which lost 4 bases and 0 bases, there was a span of 25 bases. CDR3 length: 19 residues. Germline CDR1 DFQATT, CDR2 SNEGSKA (reference sequence). The CDR3 nucleotides are TGCAGTGCTATCAGGGAAGGGGCGAGCCGGGGGTATAGCAATCAGCCCCAGCATTTT. The encoded protein is CSAIREGASRGYSNQPQHF.

This clonotype turned up a few times. The rearrangement links TRBV6-5 to TRBJ1-6; D might be TRBD1 (5 bases). The CDR3 consists of 15 residues. V lost 1 base to trimming and J lost 9 bases, with 13 bases between them. In germline, CDR1 is MNHEY, CDR2 SVGAGI. Written as DNA, the CDR3 is TGTGCCAGCAGTTACTGGGGGAGGGGTAGTTCACCCCTCCACTTT. It codes for CASSYWGRGSSPLHF.

The chain carries TRBV7-8 and TRBJ1-5, with D hard to call. CDR3 length equals 15 residues. Looked up from germline, CDR1 is SGHVS and CDR2 is FQNEAQ. V was clipped by 8 bases and J by 0 bases, with 14 bases between them. CDR3 region: CASHVGRYSNQPQHF. The CDR3, as DNA: TGTGCCAGCCACGTCGGGAGGTATAGCAATCAGCCCCAGCATTTT.

The table lists this clonotype with a few counts. The V and J genes are TRBV18 and TRBJ2-3; 10 nucleotides line up with TRBD1. V dropped 4 bases and J dropped 3; count of bases not matched to a gene: 7. Germline V gives CDR1 KGHSH, CDR2 LQKENI. The CDR3 is made up of 16 amino acids. The CDR3 DNA sequence: TGTGCCAGCTCACTAAACCGGGACAGGGGTACAGATACGCAGTATTTT. It codes for CASSLNRDRGTDTQYF.

The chain uses TRBV29-1 and TRBJ2-2; 9 nucleotides align to TRBD1. Germline CDR1 reads SQVTM; CDR2 reads ANQGSEA. Trimming removed 6 bases from V and 4 bases from J; junction bases left unmatched: 15. The CDR3 is 17 amino acids. For the CDR3, the DNA is TGCAGCGTGCCTCGAACAGGGGGCGCCCATGGCACCGGGGAGCTGTTTTTT. Amino acid sequence: CSVPRTGGAHGTGELFF.

The sample holds many counts of this clonotype. V is TRBV5-1 and J is TRBJ1-1, with D hard to call. Trimming pared 0 bases from V and 3 bases from J, leaving 12 bases between. CDR1 is SGHRS and CDR2 is YFSETQ in the germline V gene. This CDR3 has 15 amino acids. This CDR3 reads CASSLGGSGYTEAFF. DNA of the CDR3: TGCGCCAGCAGCTTGGGAGGATCGGGGTACACTGAAGCTTTCTTT.

This clonotype was recorded at least ten times. The chain links TRBV5-1 to TRBJ2-4, with 7 bases matching TRBD2. The germline CDR1 and CDR2 sequences are SGHRS and YFSETQ. The ends lost 4 bases at V and 7 bases at J; junction bases unmatched: 11. The CDR3 length is 15 residues. The CDR3 loop reads CASSTTGEGLNIQYF. The CDR3, as DNA: TGCGCCAGCAGCACTACGGGGGAGGGGCTGAACATTCAGTACTTC.

This clonotype was detected only a few times. J is TRBJ2-3 and V is TRBV9; D remains unclear. This CDR3 has 15 residues. Per germline, CDR1 SGDLS and CDR2 YYNGEE. Trimming removed 0 bases at V and 4 bases at J, with 12 bases between. The CDR3 DNA reads TGTGCCAGCAGCGTAGATAGCTCCTTCCCAGATACGCAGTATTTT. It yields the protein CASSVDSSFPDTQYF. The full variable domain, its missing parts supplied by reference TRBV9 and TRBJ2-3, is DSGVTQTPKHLITATGQRVTLRCSPRSGDLSVYWYQQSLDQGLQFLIQYYNGEERAKGNILERFSAQQFPDLHSELNLSSLELGDSALYFCASSVDSSFPDTQYFGPGTRLTVL.

The chain has TRBV27 and TRBJ2-7; possibly TRBD2 for D (6 bases). The CDR3 is 15 residues long. Trimming pared 0 bases from V and 6 bases from J, leaving 15 bases between. Germline-derived CDR1 and CDR2 are MNHEY and SMNVEV (reference sequence). CDR3 sequence: CASSLSYLGGTEQYF. DNA for the CDR3: TGTGCCAGCAGTTTATCGTATCTTGGGGGGACCGAGCAGTACTTC.

This clonotype has only a few counts. The chain carries TRBV7-8 and TRBJ2-1, with TRBD1 as a possible D gene (6 bases). CDR1 is SGHVS, CDR2 FQNEAQ, per germline. This CDR3 is 18 amino acids long. Trimming took off 2 bases at V and 0 bases at J, with 17 bases between the two ends. The CDR3 protein is CASSLFRIRGSSYNEQFF. The CDR3 region has the DNA TGTGCCAGCAGCTTATTTAGGATCAGGGGTAGCTCCTACAATGAGCAGTTCTTC. The variable domain in full, completed from reference TRBV7-8 and TRBJ2-1, reads GAGVSQSPRYKVAKRGQDVALRCDPISGHVSLFWYQQALGQGPEFLTYFQNEAQLDKSGLPSDRFFAERPEGSVSTLKIQRTQQEDSAVYLCASSLFRIRGSSYNEQFFGPGTRLTVL.

This clonotype was observed a handful of times. The genes are TRBV21-1 and TRBJ2-7. TRBV21-1 is a pseudogene. This CDR3 region has 17 residues. The CDR3 DNA sequence: TGTGCCAGCAGCACCGAAAGACTGTTCCAGGGGCCCTACGAGCAGTACGTC. Translated: CASSTERLFQGPYEQYV.

The chain couples TRBV7-3 to TRBJ2-1, with 7 bases that match TRBD2. V was clipped by 5 bases and J by 5 bases; unmatched bases: 6. This CDR3 comprises 14 residues. From germline, CDR1 is SGHTA and CDR2 FQGTGA. The CDR3 loop reads CASSPGGGDNEQFF. CDR3 in DNA: TGTGCCAGCAGCCCCGGTGGGGGGGACAATGAGCAGTTCTTC.

This clonotype was detected a few times. The rearrangement uses TRBV2 and TRBJ2-6; D gene ambiguous. Trimming removed 6 bases at V and 11 bases at J, with 11 bases between. Germline V gives CDR1 SNHLY, CDR2 FYNNEI. The CDR3 is 12 amino acids. CDR3 sequence (DNA): TGTGCCAGCAGGCTTACTCTTGACGTCCTGACTTTC. It yields the protein CASRLTLDVLTF.

The V gene is TRBV20-1, the J gene TRBJ2-1; no clear D. The CDR3 contains 16 residues. V lost 3 bases, J lost 5 bases, and 20 bases lay in between. Germline CDR1 reads DFQATT; CDR2 reads SNEGSKA (reference sequence). The CDR3 DNA reads TGCAGTGCTAGTGCAACAACGGCCAGGCGCAACAATGAGCAGTTCTTC. Protein: CSASATTARRNNEQFF.

This clonotype was seen many times. The J gene is TRBJ1-6, the V gene TRBV5-1, with 7 bases identical to TRBD1. Germline lookup yields CDR1 SGHRS and CDR2 YFSETQ. The CDR3 is 14 amino acids. With V trimmed by 4 bases and J by 10 bases, 8 bases remained unmatched. CDR3 DNA: TGCGCCAGCAGCCTTGGACAGGACAACTCACCCCTCCACTTT. Amino acids: CASSLGQDNSPLHF. Variable domain in full (rest from reference TRBV5-1 and TRBJ1-6): KAGVTQTPRYLIKTRGQQVTLSCSPISGHRSVSWYQQTPGQGLQFLFEYFSETQRNKGNFPGRFSGRQFSNSRSEMNVSTLELGDSALYLCASSLGQDNSPLHFGNGTRLTVT.

The chain links TRBV9 to TRBJ2-3, with 13 bases lining up with TRBD2. CDR1 and CDR2 (germline): SGDLS, YYNGEE. CDR3 length: 16 residues. Losses at the gene ends were 4 bases for V and 10 bases for J; bases not matched to a gene: 12. CDR3 nucleotide sequence: TGTGCCAGCAGCCCCCGGTGGACTAGCGGGGGAGTAGCGCAGTATTTT. Amino acids: CASSPRWTSGGVAQYF. Drawing the rest from reference TRBV9 and TRBJ2-3, the complete variable domain is DSGVTQTPKHLITATGQRVTLRCSPRSGDLSVYWYQQSLDQGLQFLIQYYNGEERAKGNILERFSAQQFPDLHSELNLSSLELGDSALYFCASSPRWTSGGVAQYFGPGTRLTVL.

The chain recombines TRBV7-3 with TRBJ2-7, with D unresolved. The CDR3 covers 14 residues. CDR1 and CDR2 from the germline V gene are SGHTA and FQGTGA. Trimming removed 0 bases at V and 3 bases at J, with 9 bases between. CDR3 nucleotides: TGTGCCAGCAGCTTAACGGGATCCCACTACGAGCAGTACTTC. It codes for CASSLTGSHYEQYF. The full variable domain, with the rest looked up from reference TRBV7-3 and TRBJ2-7, is GAGVSQTPSNKVTEKGKYVELRCDPISGHTALYWYRQSLGQGPEFLIYFQGTGAADDSGLPNDRFFAVRPEGSVSTLKIQRTERGDSAVYLCASSLTGSHYEQYFGPGTRLTVT.

V gene TRBV9 combines with J gene TRBJ2-3, with 9 positions matching TRBD2. The V and J ends lost 3 bases and 0 bases, in that order; junction bases with no gene match: 2. Germline CDR1 and CDR2: SGDLS and YYNGEE. The CDR3 loop spans 15 amino acids. The CDR3 sequence is CASSGSGRSTDTQYF. The DNA of the CDR3 is TGTGCCAGCAGCGGGAGCGGGAGGAGCACAGATACGCAGTATTTT.

Only a few counts were recorded for this clonotype. The CDR3 DNA sequence: TGTGCCAGCAGCTCAGCCCCCAATGAAAAACTGTTTTTT. Translation gives CASSSAPNEKLFF. The J gene is TRBJ1-4, the V gene TRBV7-9; D is unclear. The CDR3 length is 13 residues. Germline V gene lookup returns CDR1 SEHNR and CDR2 FQNEAQ (reference sequence). V shed 4 bases and J shed 5 bases, with 8 bases lying between them.